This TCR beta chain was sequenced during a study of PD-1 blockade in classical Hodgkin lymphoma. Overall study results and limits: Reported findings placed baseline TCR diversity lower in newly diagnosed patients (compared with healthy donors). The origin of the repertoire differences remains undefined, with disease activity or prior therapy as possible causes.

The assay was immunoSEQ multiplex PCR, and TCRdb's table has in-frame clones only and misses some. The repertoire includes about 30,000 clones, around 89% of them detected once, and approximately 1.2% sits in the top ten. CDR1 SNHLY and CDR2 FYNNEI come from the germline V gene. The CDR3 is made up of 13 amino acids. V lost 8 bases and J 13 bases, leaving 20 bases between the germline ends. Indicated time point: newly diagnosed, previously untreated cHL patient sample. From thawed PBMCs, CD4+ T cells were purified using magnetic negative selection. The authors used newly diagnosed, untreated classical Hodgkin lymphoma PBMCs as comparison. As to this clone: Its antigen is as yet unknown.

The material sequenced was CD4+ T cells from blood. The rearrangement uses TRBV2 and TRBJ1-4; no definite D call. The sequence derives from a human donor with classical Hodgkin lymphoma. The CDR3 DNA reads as TGTGCCAGCGGGGTGAATACGAGGGCAACACTGTTTTTT. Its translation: CASGVNTRATLFF.